This record looks at one T cell receptor (beta chain) sequence and its context. Its antigen is currently unknown. The record originates from a study of metastatic and nonmetastatic thyroid tumors. Whole-study context: The authors compared repertoires across blood and tumor or nodule tissue from malignant and benign thyroid patients.

Original analysis: The study built a papillary thyroid cancer distant-metastasis classifier from CDR3 differences across clinicopathological groups. TCRdb re-called the PCR reads with MiXCR. These V and J calls are TCRdb output, not the study's own analysis. The table has about 7,400 clones, over 25% seen once; the top ten hold more than 20%. The study's findings and limits: Patients with malignant thyroid tumors reportedly had significantly higher TCR beta diversity than those with benign nodules, in blood and tumor.

Patients had received no treatment of any kind before thyroid surgery. Germline assignment: CDR1 MGHRA and CDR2 YSYEKL. The CDR3 loop spans 14 amino acids. V trimming: 6 bases; J trimming: 5 bases; junction bases outside the gene matches: 7. The material sequenced was adjacent normal tissue. The sequence was collected from a male donor with papillary thyroid cancer or a benign thyroid nodule (not recorded which). Some clones in this sample may be carry-over from other donors' samples. The V call is TRBV4-1, the J call TRBJ2-5; the match to TRBD1 covers 9 bases. In DNA form, the CDR3 reads TGCGCCAGCAGACAGGGACAGGGAGTGGAGACCCAGTACTTC. Its translation is CASRQGQGVETQYF.